The rows below give T cell receptor beta chains drawn from one sample of a study of T cells in Graves' hyperthyroidism and ophthalmopathy. One entry per CDR3 protein, called by TCRdb with MiXCR from the multiplex PCR reads. The profile shows about 400,000 distinct CDR3 sequences, about 14% of them singletons. The sample comprised blood. These TCRs come from a man in his fifties with Graves' ophthalmopathy. CDR3s include the opening cysteine and the closing phenylalanine or tryptophan. Fields, in order: J gene, D gene, CDR3 length, clone size, V gene, CDR3 protein, CDR3 DNA. D genes are given only for firm matches. Part of the rows lack a size; the others show once, few, many or a class for expanded clones.

J gene: TRBJ2-7; D gene: -; CDR3 length: 13; clone size: many; V gene: TRBV30; CDR3 protein: CAWSGGQTYEQYF; CDR3 DNA: TGTGCCTGGAGTGGTGGACAGACCTACGAGCAGTACTTC
J gene: TRBJ2-5; D gene: -; CDR3 length: 19; clone size: -; V gene: TRBV6-5; CDR3 protein: CASSYLTSFPGDPKETQYF; CDR3 DNA: TGTGCCAGCAGTTACCTGACTTCTTTTCCGGGAGATCCTAAAGAGACCCAGTACTTC
J gene: TRBJ2-1; D gene: -; CDR3 length: 14; clone size: -; V gene: TRBV3-1; CDR3 protein: CASSQGGSYNEQLF; CDR3 DNA: TGTGCCAGCAGCCAAGGAGGCTCCTACAATGAGCAGCTCTTC
J gene: TRBJ2-2; D gene: TRBD1; CDR3 length: 15; clone size: -; V gene: TRBV4-1; CDR3 protein: CASSLSGTENRELFF; CDR3 DNA: TGCGCCAGCAGCCTTTCCGGGACAGAAAACCGGGAGCTGTTTTTT
J gene: TRBJ1-6; D gene: TRBD1; CDR3 length: 15; clone size: -; V gene: TRBV5-1; CDR3 protein: CASSLERQGNSPLRF; CDR3 DNA: TGCGCCAGCAGCTTGGAGAGACAGGGGAATTCACCCCTCCGCTTT
J gene: TRBJ2-5; D gene: TRBD1; CDR3 length: 13; clone size: few; V gene: TRBV2; CDR3 protein: CASRTGAELTQYF; CDR3 DNA: TGTGCCAGCCGGACAGGAGCCGAATTGACCCAGTACTTC
J gene: TRBJ1-2; D gene: TRBD1; CDR3 length: 15; clone size: many; V gene: TRBV28; CDR3 protein: CASSSPGQGNYGYTF; CDR3 DNA: TGTGCCAGCAGTTCCCCGGGACAGGGGAACTATGGCTACACCTTC
J gene: TRBJ2-1; D gene: -; CDR3 length: 12; clone size: many; V gene: TRBV10-3; CDR3 protein: CATAGETNEQFF; CDR3 DNA: TGTGCCACGGCAGGGGAAACGAATGAGCAGTTCTTC
J gene: TRBJ2-1; D gene: -; CDR3 length: 15; clone size: -; V gene: TRBV9; CDR3 protein: CASSVGQGLGNEQFF; CDR3 DNA: TGTGCCAGCAGCGTAGGCCAGGGCCTAGGGAATGAGCAGTTCTTC
J gene: TRBJ2-3; D gene: TRBD2; CDR3 length: 22; clone size: -; V gene: TRBV11-2; CDR3 protein: CASSLGRILAGGPGASTDTQYF; CDR3 DNA: TGTGCCAGCAGCTTAGGCCGCATCCTAGCGGGAGGGCCGGGGGCCAGCACAGATACGCAGTATTTT
J gene: TRBJ1-5; D gene: -; CDR3 length: 14; clone size: many; V gene: TRBV20-1; CDR3 protein: CSARAGTQYQPQHF; CDR3 DNA: TGCAGTGCCAGAGCGGGGACACAGTATCAGCCCCAGCATTTT